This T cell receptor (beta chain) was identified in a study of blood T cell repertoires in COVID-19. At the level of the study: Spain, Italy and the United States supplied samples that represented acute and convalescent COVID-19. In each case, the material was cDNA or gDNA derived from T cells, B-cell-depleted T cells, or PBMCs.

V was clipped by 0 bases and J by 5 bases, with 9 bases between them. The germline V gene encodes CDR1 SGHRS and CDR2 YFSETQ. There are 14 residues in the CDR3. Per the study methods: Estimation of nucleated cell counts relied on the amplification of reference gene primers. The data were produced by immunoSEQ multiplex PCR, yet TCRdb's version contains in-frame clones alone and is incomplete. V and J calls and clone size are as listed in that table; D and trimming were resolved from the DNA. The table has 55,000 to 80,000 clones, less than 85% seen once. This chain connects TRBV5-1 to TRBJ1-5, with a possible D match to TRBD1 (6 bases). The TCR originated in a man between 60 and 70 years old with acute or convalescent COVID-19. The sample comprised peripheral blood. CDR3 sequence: CASSLGGGDQPQHF. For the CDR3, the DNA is TGCGCCAGCAGCTTGGGGGGGGGCGATCAGCCCCAGCATTTT.